A selection of T cell receptor beta chains follows, all from one sample in a study of OX40 agonist ivuxolimab in advanced cancers. Profiling relied on immunoSEQ multiplex PCR, and the TCRdb table lists in-frame clones only, not all of them. The table records 99,000 or so clones, roughly 93% of them present only once. Sequencing was performed on CD4+ or CD8+ T cells sorted from blood, taken in a trial of the OX40 agonist ivuxolimab. Source of these receptors: an adult with an advanced solid tumor such as melanoma, head and neck, liver or kidney cancer. The CDR3 runs from the conserved cysteine through the conserved F or W. The D gene is left open where the match is weak.

j_gene: TRBJ1-5; d_gene: .; v_gene: TRBV28; CDR3nt: TGTGCCAGCAGTTTCGGTGGGCCCTCGAATCAGCCCCAGCATTTT; CDR3aa: CASSFGGPSNQPQHF
j_gene: TRBJ2-1; d_gene: .; v_gene: TRBV28; CDR3nt: TGTGCCAGCAGAGGACCAGGGTCAGGGGTACAGTTCTTC; CDR3aa: CASRGPGSGVQFF
j_gene: TRBJ1-3; d_gene: TRBD1; v_gene: TRBV4-3; CDR3nt: TGCGCCAGCAGCCAAGCGGGACAGGGCCCGATGGGTGGAAACACCATATATTTT; CDR3aa: CASSQAGQGPMGGNTIYF
j_gene: TRBJ1-4; d_gene: .; v_gene: TRBV28; CDR3nt: TGTGCCAGCATCCCGTCCCGAGCTAATGAAAAACTGTTTTTT; CDR3aa: CASIPSRANEKLFF
j_gene: TRBJ2-1; d_gene: TRBD2; v_gene: TRBV2; CDR3nt: TGTGCCAGCAGGGAAGGGCTAGCGGGGGTAAATGAGCAGTTCTTC; CDR3aa: CASREGLAGVNEQFF
j_gene: TRBJ2-1; d_gene: TRBD1; v_gene: TRBV6-5; CDR3nt: TGTGCCAGCAGTTACGGGGGACAGTATTACAATGAGCAGTTCTTC; CDR3aa: CASSYGGQYYNEQFF
j_gene: TRBJ1-5; d_gene: .; v_gene: TRBV2; CDR3nt: TGTGCCAGCACCCCCGGGGCCTACCAGCCCCAGCATTTT; CDR3aa: CASTPGAYQPQHF
j_gene: TRBJ2-1; d_gene: .; v_gene: TRBV10-3; CDR3nt: TGTGCCATCAACCAAGGAGGACAGCCCTACAATGAGCAGTTCTTC; CDR3aa: CAINQGGQPYNEQFF
j_gene: TRBJ2-5; d_gene: .; v_gene: TRBV18; CDR3nt: TGTGCCAGCTCACTACAGTACCAAGAGACCCAGTACTTC; CDR3aa: CASSLQYQETQYF
j_gene: TRBJ1-1; d_gene: TRBD1; v_gene: TRBV4-2; CDR3nt: TGTGCCAGCAGCCCCGGCCAGGGGGGTATGAACACTGAAGCTTTCTTT; CDR3aa: CASSPGQGGMNTEAFF
j_gene: TRBJ1-4; d_gene: TRBD1; v_gene: TRBV6-6; CDR3nt: TGTGCCAGCAGTTACGAGGGGACAGGGAATGAAAAACTGTTTTTT; CDR3aa: CASSYEGTGNEKLFF